These 17 T cell receptor beta chains were all obtained from the same sample, sequenced in a study of blood T cell repertoires in COVID-19 (dated by TCRdb to about 2020). The library relied on the immunoSEQ multiplex PCR assay. The table comes from immuneACCESS by way of TCRdb, which keeps in-frame sequences with V and J called. Part of the clones is missing from these tables; in studies checked, under half for an unresolved V gene and the rest for unknown reasons. Across this sample there are fewer than 250,000 clones, with approximately 90% seen only once. The ten largest clones capture 4.4% of the sample. The sample comprised peripheral blood. The receptors originated from a man aged 45-65 years with acute or convalescent COVID-19.

This clone has a single count. This rearrangement joins TRBV7-3 to TRBJ1-1; the match to TRBD1 covers 10 bases. V shed 0 bases and J 5 bases; nucleotides not matched to a gene: 0. CDR1 is SGHTA, CDR2 FQGTGA, per germline. The CDR3 is 14 amino acids. The CDR3 DNA reads TGTGCCAGCAGCTTAACGGGACAGGGGACTGAAGCTTTCTTT. It yields the protein CASSLTGQGTEAFF.

The chain carries TRBV6-1 and TRBJ1-3, with D unclear. CDR3 length: 17 amino acids. CDR1 is MNHNS and CDR2 is SASEGT in the germline V gene. Deletions cut 0 bases from V and 8 bases from J, with 20 bases between. CDR3 in amino acids: CASSEAPDPWRADTIYF. The CDR3 DNA reads as TGTGCCAGCAGTGAAGCGCCGGACCCTTGGAGGGCGGACACCATATATTTT.

The chain links TRBV5-1 to TRBJ1-6, with 9 nucleotides matching TRBD1. J gave up 7 bases and V 4 bases, and 3 bases lay outside the gene matches. Germline values: CDR1 SGHRS, CDR2 YFSETQ. The CDR3 totals 14 residues. CDR3 residues: CASSTGTGNSPLHF. CDR3 nucleotide sequence: TGCGCCAGCAGCACCGGGACAGGGAATTCACCCCTCCACTTT.

V is TRBV19 and J is TRBJ1-5, with D hard to call. Trimming took off 7 bases at V and 0 bases at J, with 7 bases between the two ends. In germline, CDR1 is LNHDA, CDR2 SQIVND (reference sequence). The CDR3 runs 13 residues. The chain's CDR3 is CASTPYSNQPQHF. CDR3 bases: TGTGCCAGTACCCCCTATAGCAATCAGCCCCAGCATTTT.

The V and J genes are TRBV14 and TRBJ2-1; 8 nucleotides match TRBD2. Germline loops: CDR1 SGHDN, CDR2 FVKESK. The CDR3 extends over 15 amino acids. V shed 1 base, J shed 5 bases, and the junction held 4 bases outside the gene matches. The CDR3 region is CASSQAGGKNNEQFF. CDR3 DNA: TGTGCCAGCAGCCAAGCGGGGGGGAAAAACAATGAGCAGTTCTTC. The full variable domain, rest sourced from reference TRBV14 and TRBJ2-1, is EAGVTQFPSHSVIEKGQTVTLRCDPISGHDNLYWYRRVMGKEIKFLLHFVKESKQDESGMPNNRFLAERTGGTYSTLKVQPAELEDSGVYFCASSQAGGKNNEQFFGPGTRLTVL.

The chain uses TRBV20-1 and TRBJ1-1; perhaps TRBD1 as D (6 bases). The CDR3 sequence is 11 residues long. Germline V gives CDR1 DFQATT, CDR2 SNEGSKA (reference sequence). Trimming took off 5 bases at V and 5 bases at J, with 9 bases between the two ends. The CDR3 DNA reads as TGCAGTGCTCACAGGGAGACTGAAGCTTTCTTT. The encoded protein is CSAHRETEAFF.

This rearrangement joins TRBV5-4 to TRBJ2-5; the match to TRBD2 covers 14 bases. Germline V CDR1 and CDR2: SGHNT, YYREEE (reference sequence). This CDR3 region has 18 residues. Germline trimming cut 1 base from V and 2 bases from J; bases unmatched to any gene: 7. In nucleotides, the CDR3 is TGTGCCAGCAGCTTGTTCCAAGGACTAGCGGGGGGTCAAGAGACCCAGTACTTC. It codes for CASSLFQGLAGGQETQYF.

This chain links TRBV11-3 with TRBJ2-1, with D maybe TRBD1 (6 bases). Germline V CDR1 and CDR2: SGHNT, YENEEA. This CDR3 region has 15 residues. Trimming shortened V by 5 bases and J by 5 bases, and 16 bases separated the two germline ends. The CDR3 bases are TGTGCCAGCAGCCTTCGGACAGCGGCTAACAATGAGCAGTTCTTC. It translates to CASSLRTAANNEQFF.

V gene TRBV6-5 combines with J gene TRBJ1-2; 8 nucleotides match TRBD1. The V gene's germline CDR1 is MNHEY and CDR2 SVGAGI. The CDR3 sequence is 14 residues long. J gave up 2 bases and V 7 bases, and 6 bases lay outside the gene matches. This chain's CDR3 is CASTRTGNNYGYTF. Written as DNA, the CDR3 is TGTGCCAGCACCCGGACAGGGAACAACTATGGCTACACCTTC.

V usage is TRBV7-6 and J usage is TRBJ1-2; TRBD1 is a possible D gene (5 bases). CDR3 length: 13 amino acids. CDR1 and CDR2 from the germline V gene are SGHVS and FNYEAQ. Trimming pared 6 bases from V and 4 bases from J, leaving 12 bases between. This chain's CDR3 is CASSPGLTYGYTF. As DNA, the CDR3 is TGTGCCAGCAGTCCAGGGCTGACCTATGGCTACACCTTC.

V usage is TRBV9 and J usage is TRBJ1-3; possible D gene TRBD1, 6 bases. Germline assignment: CDR1 SGDLS and CDR2 YYNGEE. Between the trimmed V and J ends, which lost 4 bases and 1 base, there was a span of 9 bases. This CDR3 has 14 amino acids. The CDR3 loop is CASSQQGSGNTIYF. The DNA for the CDR3 is TGTGCCAGCAGCCAACAGGGATCTGGAAACACCATATATTTT. The entire variable domain, with the rest obtained from reference TRBV9 and TRBJ1-3, is as follows: DSGVTQTPKHLITATGQRVTLRCSPRSGDLSVYWYQQSLDQGLQFLIQYYNGEERAKGNILERFSAQQFPDLHSELNLSSLELGDSALYFCASSQQGSGNTIYFGEGSWLTVV.

The genes are TRBV5-5 and TRBJ1-5, with D possibly TRBD1 on 5 matching bases. This CDR3 spans 16 amino acids. V was pared by 4 bases and J by 0 bases, with 14 bases between. The germline gives CDR1 SGHKS, CDR2 YYEKEE (reference sequence). The CDR3 region is CASSRLQDYSNQPQHF. The CDR3 DNA reads TGTGCCAGCAGCAGGTTACAGGACTATAGCAATCAGCCCCAGCATTTT. The full variable domain, with the rest looked up from reference TRBV5-5 and TRBJ1-5, is DAGVTQSPTHLIKTRGQQVTLRCSPISGHKSVSWYQQVLGQGPQFIFQYYEKEERGRGNFPDRFSARQFPNYSSELNVNALLLGDSALYLCASSRLQDYSNQPQHFGDGTRLSIL.

The chain recombines TRBV5-5 with TRBJ1-4; D unclear. In germline, CDR1 is SGHKS, CDR2 YYEKEE (reference sequence). Trimming shortened V by 4 bases and J by 0 bases, and 16 bases separated the two germline ends. The CDR3 is 17 amino acids. Here the CDR3 reads CASSPDGRPATNEKLFF. In DNA, the CDR3 is TGTGCCAGCAGCCCGGACGGGAGACCAGCAACTAATGAAAAACTGTTTTTT.

V usage is TRBV9 and J usage is TRBJ1-1; D is possibly TRBD1 (5 bases). The CDR3 is 15 residues long. Trimming took 0 bases from V and 2 from J, leaving 11 bases between them. The V gene's germline CDR1 is SGDLS and CDR2 YYNGEE. CDR3: CASSVAGRANTEAFF. The CDR3, as DNA: TGTGCCAGCAGCGTAGCGGGCAGGGCTAACACTGAAGCTTTCTTT.

The chain combines TRBV3-1 (or the pseudogene TRBV3-2) with TRBJ1-5; 7 nucleotides align to TRBD1. Germline trimming cut 5 bases from V and 7 bases from J; bases unmatched to any gene: 5. This CDR3 spans 13 amino acids. Germline CDR1 is LGHDT and CDR2 is YNNKEL (reference sequence). CDR3 protein: CASSADREQPQHF. Written as DNA, the CDR3 is TGTGCCAGCAGCGCTGACAGGGAACAGCCCCAGCATTTT.

V and J are TRBV5-6 and TRBJ1-1; 7 positions agree with TRBD1. The germline CDR1 and CDR2 sequences are SGHDT and YYEEEE. The CDR3 is 14 amino acids. The junction had 2 bases not matched to a gene; V was cut back by 3 bases and J by 0 bases. This chain's CDR3 is CASSWGQLNTEAFF. The CDR3 nucleotides read TGTGCCAGCAGCTGGGGACAGTTGAACACTGAAGCTTTCTTT.

The chain employs TRBV27 and TRBJ1-4; TRBD1 aligns across 12 bases. The CDR3 has 14 residues. The germline gives CDR1 MNHEY, CDR2 SMNVEV (reference sequence). Losses at the gene ends were 6 bases for V and 7 bases for J; bases not matched to a gene: 3. CDR3 nucleotides: TGTGCCAGCAGCGGGACAGGGGGCAGTGAAAAACTGTTTTTT. It encodes CASSGTGGSEKLFF.